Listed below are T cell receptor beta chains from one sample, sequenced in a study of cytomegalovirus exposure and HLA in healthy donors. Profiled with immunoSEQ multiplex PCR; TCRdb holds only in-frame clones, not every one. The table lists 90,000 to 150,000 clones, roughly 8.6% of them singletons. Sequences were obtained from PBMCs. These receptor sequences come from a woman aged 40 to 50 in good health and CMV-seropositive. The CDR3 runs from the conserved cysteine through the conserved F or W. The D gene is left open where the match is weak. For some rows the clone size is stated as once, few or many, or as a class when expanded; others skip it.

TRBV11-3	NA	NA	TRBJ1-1	TGTGCCAGCAGCCCGACAGGGAACACTGAAGCTTTCTTT	CASSPTGNTEAFF
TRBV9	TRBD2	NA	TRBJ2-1	TGTGCCAGCAGCGTGACTAGCGGGGGCCGGGGCAATGAGCAGTTCTTC	CASSVTSGGRGNEQFF
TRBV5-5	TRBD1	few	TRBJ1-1	TGTGCCAGCAGCTTGGTAGGACAGGGGCGCGGATCTGAAGCTTTCTTT	CASSLVGQGRGSEAFF
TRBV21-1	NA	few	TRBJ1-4	TGTGCCAGCAGACTTACCGGCCCCGGGGTGTTTTTT	CASRLTGPGVFF
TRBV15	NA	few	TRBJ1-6	TGTGCCACCAGCAACCGGCGGACAGCAAGCTCCTATAATTCACCCCTCCACTTT	CATSNRRTASSYNSPLHF
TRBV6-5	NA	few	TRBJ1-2	TGTGCCAGCAGCCCCTCCCGACAGGCCTATGGCTACACCTTC	CASSPSRQAYGYTF
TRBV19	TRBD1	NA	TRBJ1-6	TGTGCCAGTAGATTGGACAGGGGCTCTCGGAATTCACCCCTCCACTTT	CASRLDRGSRNSPLHF
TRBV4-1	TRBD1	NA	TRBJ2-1	TGCGCCAGCAGCCAACTGACAGGGAATGAGCAGTTCTTC	CASSQLTGNEQFF
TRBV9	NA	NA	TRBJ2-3	TGTGCCAGCAGCGCACTTGGGCGCGGGGCTAGCACAGATACGCAGTATTTT	CASSALGRGASTDTQYF
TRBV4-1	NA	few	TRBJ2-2	TGCGCCAGCAGCCAAGAAGGGCAGGGTAACACCGGGGAGCTGTTTTTT	CASSQEGQGNTGELFF
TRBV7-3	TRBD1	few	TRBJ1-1	TGTGCCAGCAGCTTGACGACAGGGGGGAGCACTGAAGCTTTCTTT	CASSLTTGGSTEAFF
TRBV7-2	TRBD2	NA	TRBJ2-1	TGTGCCAGCAGCCGAATAGCGGGGACCTACAATGAGCAGTTCTTC	CASSRIAGTYNEQFF
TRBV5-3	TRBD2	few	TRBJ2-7	TGTGCCAGAATTACTAGCGGGGGGGCCCACGAGCAGTACTTC	CARITSGGAHEQYF
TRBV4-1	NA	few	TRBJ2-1	TGCGCCAGCAGCCTCGGAGAATCCTACAATGAGCAGTTCTTC	CASSLGESYNEQFF
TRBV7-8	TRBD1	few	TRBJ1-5	TGTGCCAGCAGCCGGGACAGACATCAGCCCCAGCATTTT	CASSRDRHQPQHF
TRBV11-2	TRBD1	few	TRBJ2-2	TGTGCCAGCAGCTTCCCCCCGACAGGGACGAACACCGGGGAGCTGTTTTTT	CASSFPPTGTNTGELFF
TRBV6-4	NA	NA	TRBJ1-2	TGTGCCAGCAGTGACTTAGGGGACTATGGCTACACCTTC	CASSDLGDYGYTF
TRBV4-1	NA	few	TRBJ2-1	TGCGCCAGCAGCCCTCAGGGAGGGGGCAATGAGCAGTTCTTC	CASSPQGGGNEQFF
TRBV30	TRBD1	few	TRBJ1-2	TGTGCCTGGAGCGGACAGGAAGGAAATGGCTACACCTTC	CAWSGQEGNGYTF
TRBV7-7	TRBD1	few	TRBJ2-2	TGTGCCAGCAGCTTATTAGGGGGCGCAGCGAACACCGGGGAGCTGTTTTTT	CASSLLGGAANTGELFF
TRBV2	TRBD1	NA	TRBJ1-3	TGTGCCAGCAGTGATCAGGGGGTGAGGGGAAACACCATATATTTT	CASSDQGVRGNTIYF
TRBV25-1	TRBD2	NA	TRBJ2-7	TGTGCCAGCAGTGAGTCCATTAGCGGGGGAGATGAGCAGTACTTC	CASSESISGGDEQYF
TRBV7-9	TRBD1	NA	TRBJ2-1	TGTGCCAGCAGCTTAGAGACAGGGGGACGGTTCTTC	CASSLETGGRFF
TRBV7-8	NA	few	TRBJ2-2	TGTGCCAGCACCAACCCGGGATCGAACACCGGGGAGCTGTTTTTT	CASTNPGSNTGELFF
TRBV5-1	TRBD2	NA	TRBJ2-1	TGCGCCAGCAGCTTCGGGACTAGCTCCGATGAGCAGTTCTTC	CASSFGTSSDEQFF
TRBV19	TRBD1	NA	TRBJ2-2	TGTGCCAGCGAGAAGGGGGCGGCCGGGGAGCTGTTTTTT	CASEKGAAGELFF
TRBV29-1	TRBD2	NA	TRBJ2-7	TGCAGCGTTGAATTAGCGGGGGGAGGTGGGCAGTACTTC	CSVELAGGGGQYF
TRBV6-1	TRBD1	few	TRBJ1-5	TGTGCCAGCACGAAGAGGGGGGACAGGGAGCAGCCCCAGCATTTT	CASTKRGDREQPQHF
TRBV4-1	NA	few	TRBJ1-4	TGCGCCAGCAGCCAAGAAGACAGGTTGAATGAAAAACTGTTTTTT	CASSQEDRLNEKLFF
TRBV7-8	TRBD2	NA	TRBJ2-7	TGTGCCAGCAGCTTCCTTGGCGGGGGTAGCTCCTACGAGCAGTACTTC	CASSFLGGGSSYEQYF
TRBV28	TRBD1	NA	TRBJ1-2	TGTGCCAGCAGCCGAGGGACAGGAGTCTATGGCTACACCTTC	CASSRGTGVYGYTF
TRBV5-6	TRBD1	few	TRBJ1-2	TGTGCCAGCGGAATGGGGACAGCTGGCTACACCTTC	CASGMGTAGYTF
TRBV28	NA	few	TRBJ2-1	TGTGCCAGCAGTCCAATGCATGGGGTCCGGGGTCGGGAGCAGTTCTTC	CASSPMHGVRGREQFF